These 31 T cell receptor beta chains originate from one sample sequenced in a study of T-cell reconstitution after alpha-beta-depleted transplantation in children (dated by TCRdb to 2016 to 2017). This specimen's treatment or condition label, interpreted: allogeneic hematopoietic cell transplantation with graft depleted of TCRalphabeta T cells and CD19 B cells. Library preparation was by PCR. Sequenced using an Illumina HiSeq 2500. TCR library preparation used molecular barcoding, with unique molecular identifiers applied to normalize quantification of the TCRbeta repertoire. In-frame beta chains were kept once TCRdb had trimmed the public reads at Q25 with fastp and called clones with MiXCR. Each CDR3 protein appears once, grouped with its most common genes and DNA. The sample table holds a few hundred thousand distinct CDR3 sequences, of which under 15% were seen once. Together, the top ten hold over 2% of the sample.

The sample was PBMCs, mostly from graft donor cells, taken 360 days after TCRalphabeta/CD19-depleted stem cell transplant. The source of these receptors is a male patient younger than 18 who had a stem cell transplant for acute myeloid leukemia, so the T cells may come from the graft donor.

V is TRBV28 and J is TRBJ2-2, with 8 bases lining up with TRBD1. There are 17 residues in the CDR3. Looked up from germline, CDR1 is MDHEN and CDR2 is SYDVKM. V was pared by 2 bases and J by 5 bases, with 10 bases of the junction left unmatched. This chain's CDR3 is CASSLPPRGLWTGELFF. The CDR3 DNA reads TGTGCCAGCAGTTTACCCCCCAGGGGGCTTTGGACCGGGGAGCTGTTTTTT.

In its sample, this clonotype was seen a few times. The chain couples TRBV11-2 to TRBJ2-3; possibly TRBD1 for D (6 bases). CDR1 is SGHAT and CDR2 is FQNNGV in the germline V gene. The CDR3 consists of 15 residues. Trimming removed 5 bases at V and 6 bases at J, with 18 bases between. CDR3 bases: TGTGCCAGCAGCCCACAGGGTAGTGAGGTGGATACGCAGTATTTT. Translating it yields CASSPQGSEVDTQYF.

The sample holds a few counts of this clonotype. The chain combines TRBV7-2 with TRBJ1-5; TRBD1 might be the D (6 bases). The V end lost 1 base, the J end lost 4 bases, and 14 bases lay between the germline ends. From germline, CDR1 is SGHTA and CDR2 FQGNSA. The CDR3 runs 16 residues. CDR3 DNA: TGTGCCAGCAGCTTAGGGGCCGGGACAACAAATCAGCCCCAGCATTTT. Its translation is CASSLGAGTTNQPQHF.

This clonotype has at least ten counts. The rearrangement links TRBV5-1 to TRBJ2-3, with D uncertain. The CDR3 totals 11 residues. V lost 0 bases to trimming and J lost 7 bases, with 3 bases between them. Germline assignment: CDR1 SGHRS and CDR2 YFSETQ. The CDR3 DNA follows: TGCGCCAGCAGCTTGGACCATACGCAGTATTTT. This sequence encodes CASSLDHTQYF.

This clonotype was recorded a few times. The chain has TRBV4-3 and TRBJ2-1; no firm D call. This CDR3 has 13 residues. Germline values: CDR1 LGHNA, CDR2 YSLEER. Trimming removed 0 bases from V and 2 bases from J, with 2 bases in between. DNA of the CDR3: TGCGCCAGCAGCCAAGACGCCTACAATGAGCAGTTCTTC. Its protein product is CASSQDAYNEQFF.

There are many counts of this clonotype. This sequence joins TRBV14 and TRBJ2-1, with TRBD1 as a possible D gene (5 bases). V lost 0 bases, J lost 2 bases, and 14 bases lay in between. Looked up from germline, CDR1 is SGHDN and CDR2 is FVKESK. The CDR3 extends over 17 amino acids. CDR3: CASSQDQKRGPYNEQFF. Here the CDR3 DNA reads TGTGCCAGCAGCCAAGATCAAAAAAGGGGCCCCTACAATGAGCAGTTCTTC.

This clonotype was seen many times. J is TRBJ2-5 and V is TRBV29-1; 8 nucleotides match TRBD1. The ends lost 8 bases at V and 3 bases at J; junction bases unmatched: 11. Germline CDR1 reads SQVTM; CDR2 reads ANQGSEA. CDR3 length: 14 amino acids. This CDR3 is CSTPDRGREETQYF. The CDR3 nucleotides are TGCAGCACGCCTGACAGGGGACGGGAAGAGACCCAGTACTTC. The full variable domain, its missing parts supplied by reference TRBV29-1 and TRBJ2-5, is SAVISQKPSRDICQRGTSLTIQCQVDSQVTMMFWYRQQPGQSLTLIATANQGSEATYESGFVIDKFPISRPNLTFSTLTVSNMSPEDSSIYLCSTPDRGREETQYFGPGTRLLVL.

The chain joins TRBV24-1 to TRBJ1-2; 10 bases fit TRBD1. Germline CDR1 is KGHDR and CDR2 is SFDVKD. V lost 3 bases and J lost 8; bases outside the gene matches: 8. The CDR3 contains 15 residues. As DNA, the CDR3 is TGTGCCACCAGTGATACCGGGACAGGGGCTACGGGCTACACCTTC. Its translation: CATSDTGTGATGYTF.

The CDR3 spells CSVEQVRTSGTYEQYF. The CDR3 DNA is TGCAGCGTTGAACAAGTCCGGACTAGCGGGACCTACGAGCAGTACTTC. The chain recombines TRBV29-1 with TRBJ2-7, with 12 bases matching TRBD2. The CDR3 length is 16 residues. V gave up 2 bases and J gave up 2 bases; unmatched junction bases: 7. Germline CDR1 is SQVTM and CDR2 is ANQGSEA.

This CDR3 reads CASSLLSPRGQETQYF. In nucleotides, the CDR3 is TGTGCCAGCAGTTTACTTAGCCCTAGGGGTCAAGAGACCCAGTACTTC. This chain joins TRBV27 and TRBJ2-5; a weak D match, TRBD1 (5 bases). The V and J ends lost 2 bases and 2 bases respectively, with 15 bases between them. This CDR3 is 16 amino acids long. Germline-derived CDR1 and CDR2 are MNHEY and SMNVEV (reference sequence).

This clonotype was counted a few times. The chain joins TRBV7-8 to TRBJ2-3; D remains unclear. The CDR3 sequence is 13 residues long. Germline CDR1 SGHVS, CDR2 FQNEAQ. Trimming left V 11 bases short and J 8 bases short, with 20 bases between. The CDR3 loop reads CACVQVLSGTQYF. Written as DNA, the CDR3 is TGTGCCTGTGTTCAAGTCCTCTCCGGTACGCAGTATTTT.

A few counts support this clonotype. The V gene is TRBV29-1, the J gene TRBJ1-1; D not resolved. The CDR3 contains 10 residues. Germline CDR1 and CDR2: SQVTM and ANQGSEA. Trimming removed 6 bases from V and 11 bases from J, with 13 bases in between. The CDR3 DNA follows: TGCAGCGTCCGGACCCACGAGGCTTTCTTT. This gives the protein CSVRTHEAFF.

Turning to this clonotype: The junction departs from germline at one end; a sequencing error may be responsible. This chain connects TRBV5-1 to TRBJ1-1; TRBD1 matches 9 bases. The V gene's germline CDR1 is SGHRS and CDR2 YFSETQ. The CDR3 runs 15 residues. The CDR3 protein is CASTEQGARNSEAFF. As DNA, the CDR3 is TGCGCCAGCACTGAACAGGGGGCGAGGAACTCTGAAGCTTTCTTT.

This clonotype came up a few times. This chain connects TRBV5-1 to TRBJ2-2, with TRBD1 matching 7 bases. The CDR3 consists of 15 residues. V lost 2 bases, J lost 5 bases, and 6 bases stayed unmatched. Germline values: CDR1 SGHRS, CDR2 YFSETQ. For the CDR3, the DNA is TGCGCCAGCAGCTTTCGACAGGGAAGGACCGGGGAGCTGTTTTTT. Its protein product is CASSFRQGRTGELFF.

The gene calls are TRBV4-2 and TRBJ2-7; TRBD1 is a possible D gene (7 bases). The CDR3 has 15 amino acids. The germline V gene has CDR1 LGHNA and CDR2 YNFKEQ. The V gene lost 4 bases and the J gene lost 4 bases, with 17 bases spanning the gap. The CDR3: CASSRLRDRDYEQYF. The CDR3 coding sequence is TGTGCCAGCAGCCGGCTGCGGGACAGAGATTACGAGCAGTACTTC.

The rearrangement joins TRBV12-5 to TRBJ2-1; D is possibly TRBD1 (6 bases). This CDR3 spans 16 amino acids. Germline assignment: CDR1 LGHNT and CDR2 FRNRAP. V lost 6 bases and J lost 5, with 20 bases in between. CDR3 protein: CASGKGGLLRDNEQFF. CDR3 nucleotides: TGTGCTAGTGGCAAAGGGGGTCTTTTAAGGGACAATGAGCAGTTCTTC.

This clonotype was seen ten or more times. This sequence joins TRBV20-1 and TRBJ2-7, with D maybe TRBD2 (6 bases). Germline V gives CDR1 DFQATT, CDR2 SNEGSKA (reference sequence). This CDR3 is 14 amino acids long. The germline V and J ends were trimmed by 4 bases and 3 bases, with 16 bases remaining between them. The CDR3 loop is CSAKLGRGLYEQYF. CDR3 bases: TGCAGTGCTAAGCTCGGGCGGGGCCTCTACGAGCAGTACTTC.

The sample holds many counts of this clonotype. The V and J genes are TRBV11-1 and TRBJ2-4; D may be TRBD1 (6 bases). The CDR3 covers 19 residues. The germline CDR1 and CDR2 sequences are SGHAT and FQDESV (reference sequence). V was trimmed by 4 bases and J by 5 bases, leaving 27 bases between them. The CDR3 DNA sequence: TGTGCCAGCAGCTCCTTCTGGGACAAGACCTTTTTAGGAGAAAACATTCAGTACTTC. Protein product: CASSSFWDKTFLGENIQYF.

The genes are TRBV5-1 and TRBJ2-1; no clear D gene. CDR1 and CDR2 from the germline V gene are SGHRS and YFSETQ. The CDR3 length is 15 residues. Between the trimmed V and J ends, which lost 4 bases and 6 bases, there was a span of 17 bases. The CDR3, as DNA: TGCGCCAGCAGCCTGCTTCCATCCGCTCCCAATGAGCAGTTCTTC. As protein: CASSLLPSAPNEQFF.

The rearrangement joins TRBV29-1 to TRBJ2-7; D not resolved. Germline CDR1 and CDR2: SQVTM and ANQGSEA. Deletions cut 1 base from V and 0 bases from J, with 16 bases between. The CDR3 is made up of 16 amino acids. CDR3 protein: CSVEVGGRPSSYEQYF. CDR3 in DNA: TGCAGCGTTGAAGTCGGTGGCAGGCCAAGCTCCTACGAGCAGTACTTC.

The J gene is TRBJ2-1, the V gene TRBV7-8; D is perhaps TRBD1 (5 bases). This CDR3 region has 15 residues. In germline, CDR1 is SGHVS, CDR2 FQNEAQ. V was shortened by 5 bases and J by 0 bases, with 11 bases between the two germline ends. Here the CDR3 DNA reads TGTGCCAGCAGCCCAGGGTTTAGCTCCTACAATGAGCAGTTCTTC. Its protein product is CASSPGFSSYNEQFF.

This clonotype was detected once. At one end the junction does not follow the germline gene, possibly because of a read error. The rearrangement links TRBV10-3 to TRBJ2-7; 8 bases are shared with TRBD1. CDR1 ENHRY and CDR2 SYGVKD come from the germline V gene. This CDR3 is 14 amino acids long. This CDR3 is CASTRQGPSHEQYF. CDR3 DNA: TGTGCCTCGACCCGACAGGGGCCCTCCCACGAGCAGTACTTC.

This clonotype was counted many times. This CDR3 reads CASSRTRTEAFF. CDR3 bases: TGTGCCAGCAGTAGGACGCGCACTGAAGCTTTCTTT. The rearrangement uses TRBV6-1 and TRBJ1-1; D is undetermined. V shed 5 bases and J shed 4 bases, with 8 bases lying between them. CDR3 length: 12 amino acids. The germline V gene has CDR1 MNHNS and CDR2 SASEGT.

Of note for this clonotype: The junction departs from the called germline gene at one end, perhaps through a read error. The CDR3 DNA sequence: TGTGCCAGCAGCCTAACCGGGACAGGGGTCGCCGATACGCAGTATTTT. As protein: CASSLTGTGVADTQYF. The chain employs TRBV7-3 and TRBJ2-3, with TRBD1 matching 10 bases. This CDR3 has 16 residues. Looked up from germline, CDR1 is SGHTA and CDR2 is FQGTGA.

This clonotype was found a few times. The V and J genes are TRBV27 and TRBJ2-1; the D call may be TRBD1 or TRBD2 (5 bases each). The germline CDR1 and CDR2 sequences are MNHEY and SMNVEV (reference sequence). Deletions cut 5 bases from V and 4 bases from J, with 18 bases between. The CDR3 sequence is 16 residues long. The DNA for the CDR3 is TGTGCCAGCAGTCTACCGGGACCCAATAATTACAATGAGCAGTTCTTC. It yields the protein CASSLPGPNNYNEQFF.

This clonotype showed up just a few times. V is TRBV7-2 and J is TRBJ1-2; D remains ambiguous. Germline lookup yields CDR1 SGHTA and CDR2 FQGNSA. The CDR3 consists of 14 residues. Deletions cut 0 bases from V and 4 bases from J, with 9 bases between. The CDR3 loop reads CASSLAAVSYGYTF. The DNA of the CDR3 is TGTGCCAGCAGCTTAGCAGCCGTCTCCTATGGCTACACCTTC.

CDR3 sequence (DNA): TGTGCCAGCTCACCATTTACTCAAGGTGGGAACACCGGGGAGCTGTTTTTT. Its protein product is CASSPFTQGGNTGELFF. The gene calls are TRBV18 and TRBJ2-2, with D unresolved. This CDR3 is built from 17 residues. Trimming removed 2 bases from V and 1 base from J, with 14 bases in between. Germline CDR1 is KGHSH and CDR2 is LQKENI.

The rearrangement links TRBV11-2 to TRBJ2-7; 9 nucleotides align to TRBD2. Trimming at V came to 2 bases and at J to 4 bases, leaving 15 bases not matched to a gene. The CDR3 runs 18 residues. Per germline, CDR1 SGHAT and CDR2 FQNNGV. The CDR3 protein is CASSLYFSGLAGSYEQYF. The CDR3 bases are TGTGCCAGCAGCTTATATTTCTCGGGGCTAGCGGGAAGTTACGAGCAGTACTTC.

The rearrangement links TRBV28 to TRBJ2-7; 9 bases line up with TRBD1. The CDR3 totals 14 residues. V trimming: 6 bases; J trimming: 1 base; junction bases outside the gene matches: 4. Germline-derived CDR1 and CDR2 are MDHEN and SYDVKM. CDR3 coding DNA: TGTGCCAGCAGACGGGACAGGGTGTCCTACGAGCAGTACTTC. This encodes CASRRDRVSYEQYF.

This clonotype was detected only a few times. The chain couples TRBV28 to TRBJ2-2; D possibly corresponds to TRBD1 (6 bases). In germline, CDR1 is MDHEN, CDR2 SYDVKM. This CDR3 is 14 amino acids long. The V end was cut by 6 bases, the J end by 4 bases, with 12 bases between. The CDR3 loop reads CASRLRGGTGELFF. The CDR3 DNA is TGTGCCAGCAGGCTTCGAGGGGGCACCGGGGAGCTGTTTTTT.

This clonotype was seen only a few times. The rearrangement joins TRBV7-9 to TRBJ2-7; TRBD2 is a possible D gene (5 bases). Germline loops: CDR1 SEHNR, CDR2 FQNEAQ (reference sequence). This CDR3 has 16 residues. The ends were cut back, 1 base at V and 0 bases at J, with 13 bases in the middle. CDR3 protein: CASSLVASTPSYEQYF. The CDR3 DNA reads TGTGCCAGCAGCTTAGTCGCTAGCACACCCTCCTACGAGCAGTACTTC.